This passage covers 8 T cell receptor beta chains from one sample sequenced in a study of neurological immune-mediated disorders (dated by TCRdb to the late 2010s). Receptors were amplified or captured by 5' RACE. These reads were obtained on an Illumina HiSeq 2500. TCRdb reanalyzed the raw reads on its own, using fastp at Q25 for trimming and MiXCR for clone calling, and kept in-frame beta chains. Each entry merges the rows of one CDR3 protein and shows their most common DNA and genes. This sample has some 60,000 distinct CDR3 sequences in its table, and over 3.5% of those were observed once. The ten largest account for less than 2.5% of the sample. Sequenced: PBMCs. Every receptor here comes from a woman in her 50s with multiple sclerosis.

In its sample, this clonotype was seen many times. The chain carries TRBV29-1 and TRBJ1-1; D gene ambiguous. The CDR3 runs to 13 residues. V dropped 4 bases and J dropped 7 bases, with 16 bases sitting between them. Per germline, CDR1 SQVTM and CDR2 ANQGSEA. DNA of the CDR3: TGCAGCGTTGGAGAATCGAGGGCCAATGAAGCTTTCTTT. It is translated as CSVGESRANEAFF.

This clonotype was picked up many times. The genes are TRBV7-2 and TRBJ1-1; 11 bases are shared with TRBD1. Germline-derived CDR1 and CDR2 are SGHTA and FQGNSA. V lost 5 bases and J lost 6; bases outside the gene matches: 14. The CDR3 is 17 amino acids. The CDR3 DNA is TGTGCCAGCAGCGAGTCCGTCCGGGACAGGGGGTTTCCTGAAGCTTTCTTT. This gives the protein CASSESVRDRGFPEAFF. Full variable domain (remainder filled in from reference TRBV7-2 and TRBJ1-1): GAGVSQSPSNKVTEKGKDVELRCDPISGHTALYWYRQSLGQGLEFLIYFQGNSAPDKSGLPSDRFSAERTGGSVSTLTIQRTQQEDSAVYLCASSESVRDRGFPEAFFGQGTRLTVV.

At least ten counts were recorded for this clonotype. The gene calls are TRBV3-1 and TRBJ2-7, with D perhaps TRBD2 (5 bases). This CDR3 has 14 residues. The germline V and J ends were trimmed by 1 base and 3 bases, with 10 bases remaining between them. The germline CDR1 and CDR2 sequences are LGHDT and YNNKEL (reference sequence). The CDR3 nucleotides read TGTGCCAGCAGCCAAGGCCTAGGGAGCTACGAGCAGTACTTC. Protein product: CASSQGLGSYEQYF.

To note about this clonotype: The junction and the germline gene differ at one end; a read error may be behind it. J is TRBJ1-5 and V is TRBV11-2, with a tentative D call TRBD1 (6 bases). This CDR3 has 14 residues. CDR1 is SGHAT, CDR2 FQNNGV, per germline. Written as DNA, the CDR3 is TGTGCCAGCAGCCTGGACAGTCCTAATCAGCCCCAGAATTTT. Amino acids: CASSLDSPNQPQNF.

This clonotype was seen repeatedly, ten times or more. This chain links TRBV12-3 or TRBV12-4 with TRBJ2-3; 8 positions match TRBD2. CDR3 length: 14 amino acids. V was pared by 7 bases and J by 3 bases, with 6 bases of the junction left unmatched. CDR3 amino acids: CASTLLADTDTQYF. The CDR3, as DNA: TGTGCCAGCACCCTACTAGCGGATACAGATACGCAGTATTTT.

This clonotype was observed many times. V usage is TRBV9 and J usage is TRBJ2-2; D may be TRBD1 (5 bases). V dropped 6 bases and J dropped 5 bases, with 14 bases sitting between them. The CDR3 has 14 residues. The germline CDR1 and CDR2 sequences are SGDLS and YYNGEE. CDR3 DNA sequence: TGTGCCAGCACAAGAGCAGGGCTTACCGGGGAGCTGTTTTTT. Residues: CASTRAGLTGELFF.

This clonotype has ten or more counts. The chain employs TRBV12-3 or TRBV12-4 and TRBJ1-1; the D gene is possibly TRBD1 (5 bases). The CDR3 is 13 residues long. V lost 3 bases and J lost 4, with 9 bases in between. CDR3 protein: CASSFGAGTEAFF. CDR3 DNA: TGTGCCAGCAGTTTCGGGGCAGGCACTGAAGCTTTCTTT.

This clonotype has at least ten counts. This rearrangement joins TRBV16 to TRBJ1-1, with a weak D call TRBD1 (6 bases). Germline lookup yields CDR1 KGHSY and CDR2 FQNENV. CDR3 size: 15 residues. The ends were cut back, 4 bases at V and 6 bases at J, with 18 bases in the middle. CDR3 nucleotide sequence: TGTGCCAGCAGCCCGTCCGGGGGGCTAAACGCTGAAGCTTTCTTT. It encodes CASSPSGGLNAEAFF.